The T cell receptor (beta chain) under discussion was sequenced for a study of blood T cell repertoires in COVID-19. Whole-study context: T cells, B-cell-depleted T cells, or PBMCs supplied cDNA or gDNA.

The authors' processing: Using reference gene primer amplification, nucleated cell counts were estimated. The method was immunoSEQ multiplex PCR; TCRdb's version includes in-frame clones alone and lacks a portion of them. Clonal size and the V and J genes are those of that table, whereas D and trimming came from the DNA. The sample includes some 460,000 clones, 70% to 90% of them seen just once. Those enrolled, adults aged roughly 18 to 89 years, came from about two dozen US areas. Clinical histories supplied by participants themselves formed the basis of cohort assignment. This clone was counted a few times. Per germline, CDR1 KGHSH and CDR2 LQKENI. V was trimmed by 9 bases and J by 0 bases, leaving 11 bases between them. CDR3 length equals 13 residues.

The rearrangement joins TRBV18 to TRBJ1-2; D may be TRBD1 (6 bases). This TCR derives from a woman younger than 30 with acute COVID-19. Source material: PBMCs or T cells enriched from blood (not recorded which). The CDR3 nucleotides are TGTGCCAGTTCGGACAGAGCTAACTATGGCTACACCTTC. Translation gives CASSDRANYGYTF. The full variable domain, its missing parts supplied by reference TRBV18 and TRBJ1-2, is NAGVMQNPRHLVRRRGQEARLRCSPMKGHSHVYWYRQLPEEGLKFMVYLQKENIIDESGMPKERFSAEFPKEGPSILRIQQVVRGDSAAYFCASSDRANYGYTFGSGTRLTVV.